This entry lists 26 T cell receptor beta chains sequenced from one sample in a study of beta chain features in type 1 diabetes (dated by TCRdb to between 2018 and 2020). For these receptors, no antigen is known. Broader findings and caveats from the paper: A moderate but significant shortening of TCRB CDR3 length was observed in type 1 diabetes patients in all four CD4+ subsets.

The library came from the immunoSEQ multiplex PCR assay. The High Capacity cDNA Reverse Transcription Kit was used to reverse transcribe all of the isolated RNA, meaning that expressed TCRB transcripts were what got sequenced. Imported from immuneACCESS, the table was reduced by TCRdb to in-frame sequences with V and J called. These copies leave out some clones; in studies compared against another copy, an unresolved V gene accounts for under half, and the cause of the remainder is not known. The sample has some 200,000 clones on record, around 15% of them singletons. Together, the top ten hold 0.07% to 0.095% of the sample. Specimen: naive CD4+ T cells from blood. What this sample's cell subset or site label stands for: true naive CD4+ T cells. These receptors all stem from a man younger than 45 with type 1 diabetes.

The chain uses TRBV9 and TRBJ2-7; D gene unclear. The CDR3 has 15 residues. V was cut by 0 bases and J by 0 bases, with 10 bases left in between. CDR1 and CDR2 from the germline V gene are SGDLS and YYNGEE. The CDR3 nucleotides are TGTGCCAGCAGCGTAGAGCCCAGGCCCTCCTACGAGCAGTACTTC. This translates into CASSVEPRPSYEQYF.

About this clone itself: Other DNA sequences within the sample encode an identical CDR3. The chain is built from TRBV28 and TRBJ2-1; D unclear. The CDR3 is 12 amino acids. CDR1 and CDR2 (germline): MDHEN, SYDVKM. V lost 3 bases, J lost 4 bases, and 4 bases lay in between. The CDR3 DNA follows: TGTGCCAGCAGTTTGAGATACAATGAGCAGTTCTTC. Its translation: CASSLRYNEQFF. The whole variable domain, remainder taken from reference TRBV28 and TRBJ2-1, is DVKVTQSSRYLVKRTGEKVFLECVQDMDHENMFWYRQDPGLGLRLIYFSYDVKMKEKGDIPEGYSVSREKKERFSLILESASTNQTSMYLCASSLRYNEQFFGPGTRLTVL.

The genes are TRBV2 and TRBJ2-7; 8 nucleotides line up with TRBD1. V was pared by 7 bases and J by 3 bases, with 8 bases of the junction left unmatched. The CDR3 is made up of 14 amino acids. Germline V gene sequence: CDR1 SNHLY, CDR2 FYNNEI. The CDR3 here is CASNGQGLFYEQYF. The CDR3 DNA follows: TGTGCCAGCAATGGACAGGGATTATTCTACGAGCAGTACTTC.

This clone was seen a handful of times. The V call is TRBV30, the J call TRBJ2-3; 7 bases align to TRBD1. The CDR3 covers 13 residues. V lost 7 bases, J lost 0 bases, and 4 bases stayed unmatched. The V gene's germline CDR1 is GTSNPN and CDR2 SVGIG (reference sequence). DNA for the CDR3: TGTGCCTACCCGGACAGGAGCACAGATACGCAGTATTTT. It codes for CAYPDRSTDTQYF.

This clone was found a few times. The chain has TRBV4-1 and TRBJ2-5, with 8 bases matching TRBD2. The CDR3 sequence is 16 residues long. Trimming cost V 3 bases and J 1 base; bases outside gene matches: 7. Germline assignment: CDR1 MGHRA and CDR2 YSYEKL. The DNA for the CDR3 is TGCGCCAGCAGCCACCTATCGGGAGGGGGCCAAGAGACCCAGTACTTC. Translated, it gives CASSHLSGGGQETQYF.

This chain joins TRBV30 and TRBJ1-2; D call uncertain. This CDR3 is built from 12 residues. Per the germline V gene, CDR1 is GTSNPN and CDR2 is SVGIG (reference sequence). V lost 1 base, J lost 2 bases, and 5 bases lay in between. This CDR3 reads CAWSANNYGYTF. CDR3 sequence (DNA): TGTGCCTGGAGTGCGAACAACTATGGCTACACCTTC.

The sample holds a few counts of this clone. The chain links TRBV7-2 to TRBJ2-1; the D gene is possibly TRBD2 (6 bases). Germline V gives CDR1 SGHTA, CDR2 FQGNSA. The length of the CDR3 is 13 residues. V shed 5 bases and J shed 5 bases, with 10 bases lying between them. CDR3 coding DNA: TGTGCCAGCAGCCTGGGACTCAACAATGAGCAGTTCTTC. Protein: CASSLGLNNEQFF.

In its sample, this clone was seen a few times. The chain combines TRBV21-1 with TRBJ2-3; the table gives TRBD1 as D, unverified against the DNA. TRBV21-1 corresponds to a pseudogene. This CDR3 region has 13 residues. The CDR3 here is CAIRTGCTDTQYF. DNA of the CDR3: TGTGCCATCCGGACAGGATGCACAGATACGCAGTATTTT.

This clone has just a few counts. The chain links TRBV25-1 to TRBJ2-1; D gene ambiguous. Germline assignment: CDR1 MGHDK and CDR2 SYGVNS. Between the trimmed V and J ends, which lost 6 bases and 5 bases, there was a span of 8 bases. The CDR3 runs 12 residues. CDR3: CASRGPDNEQFF. The CDR3 DNA reads as TGTGCCAGCAGAGGTCCGGACAATGAGCAGTTCTTC.

This clone occurred a few times. The genes are TRBV5-1 and TRBJ2-6, with D uncertain. CDR3 length: 13 amino acids. Germline loops: CDR1 SGHRS, CDR2 YFSETQ. V was trimmed by 7 bases and J by 0 bases, leaving 5 bases between them. CDR3: CASQDSGANVLTF. The CDR3 DNA reads as TGCGCCAGCCAGGACTCTGGGGCCAACGTCCTGACTTTC.

The V call is TRBV4-1, the J call TRBJ2-5; tentative D call: TRBD1 (6 bases). This CDR3 has 15 residues. V was pared by 1 base and J by 0 bases, with 9 bases between. CDR1 is MGHRA and CDR2 is YSYEKL in the germline V gene. CDR3 in DNA: TGCGCCAGCAGCCAAGCCTACAGGGACCAAGAGACCCAGTACTTC. Translation: CASSQAYRDQETQYF.

The table lists this clone with a few counts. The rearrangement joins TRBV19 to TRBJ1-2, with TRBD1 matching over 7 bases. This CDR3 is built from 14 residues. V lost 3 bases to trimming and J lost 2 bases; unmatched junction nucleotides: 3. CDR1 and CDR2 (germline): LNHDA, SQIVND (reference sequence). The DNA for the CDR3 is TGTGCCAGTAGTATGCTGACAGGGAACTATGGCTACACCTTC. Its protein is CASSMLTGNYGYTF.

This clone was counted a few times. This chain uses TRBV5-1 with TRBJ2-7; 7 nucleotides match TRBD1. The CDR3 contains 14 residues. In germline, CDR1 is SGHRS, CDR2 YFSETQ. The ends lost 4 bases at V and 1 base at J; junction bases unmatched: 5. The CDR3: CASSRRDRSYEQYF. CDR3 DNA: TGCGCCAGCAGCCGTAGGGACAGATCCTACGAGCAGTACTTC.

This clone occurred a few times. The chain uses TRBV30 and TRBJ2-7; D call uncertain. This CDR3 spans 12 amino acids. Trimming cost V 0 bases and J 10 bases, with 13 bases left between them. Per the germline V gene, CDR1 is GTSNPN and CDR2 is SVGIG (reference sequence). The CDR3 nucleotides read TGTGCCTGGAGTGTCGGCCCGCAGGCCCAGTACTTC. Protein product: CAWSVGPQAQYF.

V gene TRBV9 combines with J gene TRBJ2-7; 9 bases align to TRBD1. The CDR3 length is 15 residues. Germline values: CDR1 SGDLS, CDR2 YYNGEE. Trimming took 3 bases from V and 5 from J; bases not matched to a gene: 9. The CDR3 DNA reads TGTGCCAGCAGCGAGGCCGGGACAGGGAATAACGAGCAGTACTTC. Translation: CASSEAGTGNNEQYF.

This clone has just a few counts. The V and J genes are TRBV19 and TRBJ2-7, with 9 bases that match TRBD1. CDR1 and CDR2 (germline): LNHDA, SQIVND (reference sequence). The V segment lost 3 bases and the J segment 5 bases; nucleotides outside the gene matches: 2. This CDR3 region has 13 residues. The CDR3 region is CASSMDRGHEQYF. CDR3 in DNA: TGTGCCAGTAGTATGGACAGGGGCCACGAGCAGTACTTC. Full variable domain (rest looked up from reference TRBV19 and TRBJ2-7): DGGITQSPKYLFRKEGQNVTLSCEQNLNHDAMYWYRQDPGQGLRLIYYSQIVNDFQKGDIAEGYSVSREKKESFPLTVTSAQKNPTAFYLCASSMDRGHEQYFGPGTRLTVT.

The chain employs TRBV7-9 and TRBJ2-5; D possibly uses TRBD1 or TRBD2 (7 bases each). The CDR3 is made up of 15 amino acids. Germline lookup yields CDR1 SEHNR and CDR2 FQNEAQ (reference sequence). V was trimmed by 5 bases and J by 10 bases, leaving 23 bases between them. The DNA of the CDR3 is TGTGCCAGCAGCCTAAGACAGGGACTACGCTACAGCCAGTACTTC. Amino acids: CASSLRQGLRYSQYF.

The chain links TRBV7-9 to TRBJ2-3; weak D call: TRBD2 (5 bases). There are 17 residues in the CDR3. Germline CDR1 and CDR2: SEHNR and FQNEAQ (reference sequence). The V gene lost 5 bases and the J gene lost 2 bases, with 20 bases spanning the gap. The CDR3, as DNA: TGTGCCAGCAGCGAAGGAGGCTCGGGGTGGCCCACAGATACGCAGTATTTT. Translation: CASSEGGSGWPTDTQYF.

The table lists this clone with a few counts. The chain couples TRBV7-3 to TRBJ2-3; D is undetermined. CDR1 is SGHTA, CDR2 FQGTGA, per germline. V was cut by 2 bases and J by 2 bases, with 14 bases left in between. This CDR3 contains 16 residues. The CDR3 loop is CASSLAGSLLTDTQYF. DNA of the CDR3: TGTGCCAGCAGCTTAGCCGGGTCTCTCCTCACAGATACGCAGTATTTT.

This sequence joins TRBV29-1 and TRBJ1-1, with unresolved D. Germline V gives CDR1 SQVTM, CDR2 ANQGSEA. V lost 4 bases, J lost 6 bases, and 9 bases lay in between. CDR3 length: 11 residues. CDR3 sequence: CSVGGSAEAFF. The DNA for the CDR3 is TGCAGCGTTGGGGGTAGCGCTGAAGCTTTCTTT.

This rearrangement joins TRBV10-3 to TRBJ2-3; 7 bases are a match to TRBD2. Losses at the gene ends were 4 bases for V and 5 bases for J; bases not matched to a gene: 9. CDR3 length: 15 amino acids. From germline, CDR1 is ENHRY and CDR2 SYGVKD. CDR3 region: CAISVDGRSKDTQYF. The CDR3 DNA reads TGTGCCATCAGTGTCGACGGGAGGTCCAAAGATACGCAGTATTTT.

This clone turned up a few times. Mismatch with germline at one junction end may stem from a read error. The chain couples TRBV9 to TRBJ2-7; D remains unclear. Germline values: CDR1 SGDLS, CDR2 YYNGEE. This CDR3 spans 12 amino acids. The CDR3 reads CASSVDSHEQYF. In DNA, the CDR3 is TGTGCCAGCAGCGTAGACTCCCACGAGCAGTACTTC.

This chain joins TRBV11-2 and TRBJ2-3; no reliable D call. CDR1 SGHAT and CDR2 FQNNGV come from the germline V gene. The CDR3 is made up of 13 amino acids. V lost 5 bases to trimming and J lost 4 bases, with 10 bases between them. Here the CDR3 reads CASSRYLPDTQYF. CDR3 coding DNA: TGTGCCAGCAGCCGATATCTTCCAGATACGCAGTATTTT. Filled out from reference TRBV11-2 and TRBJ2-3, the complete variable domain reads EAGVAQSPRYKIIEKRQSVAFWCNPISGHATLYWYQQILGQGPKLLIQFQNNGVVDDSQLPKDRFSAERLKGVDSTLKIQPAKLEDSAVYLCASSRYLPDTQYFGPGTRLTVL.

This clone was observed a few times. This sample also contains other DNA sequences that code for the same CDR3. V usage is TRBV9 and J usage is TRBJ2-1; D ambiguous. CDR1 and CDR2 from the germline V gene are SGDLS and YYNGEE. V was cut by 0 bases and J by 0 bases, with 10 bases left in between. There are 16 residues in the CDR3. CDR3 sequence: CASSVGGSSSYNEQFF. In DNA form, the CDR3 reads TGTGCCAGCAGCGTAGGCGGTTCTAGCTCCTACAATGAGCAGTTCTTC.

The chain combines TRBV7-2 with TRBJ2-5; D gene unclear. The V end lost 1 base, the J end lost 2 bases, and 5 bases lay between the germline ends. CDR3 length: 13 residues. Germline-derived CDR1 and CDR2 are SGHTA and FQGNSA. The CDR3 DNA follows: TGTGCCAGCAGCTTAGGACTGCAAGAGACCCAGTACTTC. It specifies CASSLGLQETQYF.

Comments on this clone: This sample includes further DNA sequences coding for the same CDR3. The chain combines TRBV29-1 with TRBJ1-3; D is ambiguous. V lost 0 bases, J lost 4 bases, and 4 bases lay in between. CDR1 and CDR2 (germline): SQVTM, ANQGSEA. The length of the CDR3 is 12 residues. The DNA for the CDR3 is TGCAGCGTTGAAGATGGGGGAAACACCATATATTTT. Its protein is CSVEDGGNTIYF. Full variable domain (remainder filled in from reference TRBV29-1 and TRBJ1-3): SAVISQKPSRDICQRGTSLTIQCQVDSQVTMMFWYRQQPGQSLTLIATANQGSEATYESGFVIDKFPISRPNLTFSTLTVSNMSPEDSSIYLCSVEDGGNTIYFGEGSWLTVV.